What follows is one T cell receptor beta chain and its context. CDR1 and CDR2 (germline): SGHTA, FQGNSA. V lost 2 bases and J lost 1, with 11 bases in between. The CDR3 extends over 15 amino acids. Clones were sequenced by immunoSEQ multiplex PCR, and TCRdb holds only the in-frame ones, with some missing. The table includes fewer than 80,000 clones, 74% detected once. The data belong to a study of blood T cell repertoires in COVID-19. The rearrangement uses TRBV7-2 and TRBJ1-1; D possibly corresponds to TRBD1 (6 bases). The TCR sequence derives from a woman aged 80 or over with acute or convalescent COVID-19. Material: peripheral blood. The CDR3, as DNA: TGTGCCAGCAGCTTATTGGCAGGGGAGAACACTGAAGCTTTCTTT. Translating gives CASSLLAGENTEAFF.